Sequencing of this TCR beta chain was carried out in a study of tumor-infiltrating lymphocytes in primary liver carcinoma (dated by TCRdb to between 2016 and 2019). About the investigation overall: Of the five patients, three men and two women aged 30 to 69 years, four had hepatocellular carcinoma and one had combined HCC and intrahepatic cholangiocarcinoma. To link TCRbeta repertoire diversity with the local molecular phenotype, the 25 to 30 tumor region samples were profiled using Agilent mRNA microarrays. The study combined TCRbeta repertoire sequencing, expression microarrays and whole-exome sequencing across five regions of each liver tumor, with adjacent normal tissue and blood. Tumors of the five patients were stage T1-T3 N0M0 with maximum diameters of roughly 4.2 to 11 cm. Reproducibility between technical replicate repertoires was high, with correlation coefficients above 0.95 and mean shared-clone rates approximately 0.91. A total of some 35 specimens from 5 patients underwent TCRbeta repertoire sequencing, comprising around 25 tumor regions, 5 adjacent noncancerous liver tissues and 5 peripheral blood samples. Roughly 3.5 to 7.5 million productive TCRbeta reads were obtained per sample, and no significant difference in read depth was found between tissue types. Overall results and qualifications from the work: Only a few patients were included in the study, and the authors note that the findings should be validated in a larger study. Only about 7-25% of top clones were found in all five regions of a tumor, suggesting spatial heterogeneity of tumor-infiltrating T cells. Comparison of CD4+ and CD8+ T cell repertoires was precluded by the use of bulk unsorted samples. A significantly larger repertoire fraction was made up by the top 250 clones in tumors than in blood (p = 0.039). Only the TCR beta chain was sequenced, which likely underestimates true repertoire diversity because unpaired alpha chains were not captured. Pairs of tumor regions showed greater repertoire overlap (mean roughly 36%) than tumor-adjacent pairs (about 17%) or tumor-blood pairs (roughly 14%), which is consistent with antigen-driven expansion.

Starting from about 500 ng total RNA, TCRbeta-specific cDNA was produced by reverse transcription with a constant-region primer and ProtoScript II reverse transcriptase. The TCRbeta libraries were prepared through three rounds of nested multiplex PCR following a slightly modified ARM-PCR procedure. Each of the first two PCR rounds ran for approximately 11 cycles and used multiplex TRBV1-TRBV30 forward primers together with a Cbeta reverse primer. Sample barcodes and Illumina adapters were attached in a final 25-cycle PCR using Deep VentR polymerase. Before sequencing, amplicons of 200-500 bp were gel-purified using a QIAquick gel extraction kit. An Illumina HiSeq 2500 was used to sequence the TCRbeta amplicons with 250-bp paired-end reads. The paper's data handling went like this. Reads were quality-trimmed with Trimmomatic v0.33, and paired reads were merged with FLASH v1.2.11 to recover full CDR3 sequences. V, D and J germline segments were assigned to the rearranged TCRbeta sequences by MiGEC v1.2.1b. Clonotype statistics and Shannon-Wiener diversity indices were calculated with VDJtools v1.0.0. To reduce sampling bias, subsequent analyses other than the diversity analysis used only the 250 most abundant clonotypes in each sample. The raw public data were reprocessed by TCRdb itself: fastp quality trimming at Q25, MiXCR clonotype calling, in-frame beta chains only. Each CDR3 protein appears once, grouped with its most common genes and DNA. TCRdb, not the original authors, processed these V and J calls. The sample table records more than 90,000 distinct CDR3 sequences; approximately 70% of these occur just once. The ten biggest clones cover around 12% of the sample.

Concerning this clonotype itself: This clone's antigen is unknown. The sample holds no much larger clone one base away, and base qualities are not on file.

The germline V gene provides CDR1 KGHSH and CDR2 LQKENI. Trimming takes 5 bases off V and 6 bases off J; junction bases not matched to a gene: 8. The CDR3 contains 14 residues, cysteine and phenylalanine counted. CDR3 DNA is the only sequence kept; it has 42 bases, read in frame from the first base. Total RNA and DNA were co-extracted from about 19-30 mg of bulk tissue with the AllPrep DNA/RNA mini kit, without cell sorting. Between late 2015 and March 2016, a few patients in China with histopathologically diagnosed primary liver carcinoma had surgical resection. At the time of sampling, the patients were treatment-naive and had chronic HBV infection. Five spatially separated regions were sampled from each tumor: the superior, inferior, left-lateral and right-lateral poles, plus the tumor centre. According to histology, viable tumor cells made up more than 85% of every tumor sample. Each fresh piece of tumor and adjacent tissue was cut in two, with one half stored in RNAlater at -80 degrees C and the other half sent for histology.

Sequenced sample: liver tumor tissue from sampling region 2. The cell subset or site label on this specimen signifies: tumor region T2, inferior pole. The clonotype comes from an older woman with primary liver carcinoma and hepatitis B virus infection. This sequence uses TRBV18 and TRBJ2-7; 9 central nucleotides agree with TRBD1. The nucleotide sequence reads TGTGCCAGCTCAGCCACCGGGACAGGGTCCGAGCAGTACTTC. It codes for CASSATGTGSEQYF.